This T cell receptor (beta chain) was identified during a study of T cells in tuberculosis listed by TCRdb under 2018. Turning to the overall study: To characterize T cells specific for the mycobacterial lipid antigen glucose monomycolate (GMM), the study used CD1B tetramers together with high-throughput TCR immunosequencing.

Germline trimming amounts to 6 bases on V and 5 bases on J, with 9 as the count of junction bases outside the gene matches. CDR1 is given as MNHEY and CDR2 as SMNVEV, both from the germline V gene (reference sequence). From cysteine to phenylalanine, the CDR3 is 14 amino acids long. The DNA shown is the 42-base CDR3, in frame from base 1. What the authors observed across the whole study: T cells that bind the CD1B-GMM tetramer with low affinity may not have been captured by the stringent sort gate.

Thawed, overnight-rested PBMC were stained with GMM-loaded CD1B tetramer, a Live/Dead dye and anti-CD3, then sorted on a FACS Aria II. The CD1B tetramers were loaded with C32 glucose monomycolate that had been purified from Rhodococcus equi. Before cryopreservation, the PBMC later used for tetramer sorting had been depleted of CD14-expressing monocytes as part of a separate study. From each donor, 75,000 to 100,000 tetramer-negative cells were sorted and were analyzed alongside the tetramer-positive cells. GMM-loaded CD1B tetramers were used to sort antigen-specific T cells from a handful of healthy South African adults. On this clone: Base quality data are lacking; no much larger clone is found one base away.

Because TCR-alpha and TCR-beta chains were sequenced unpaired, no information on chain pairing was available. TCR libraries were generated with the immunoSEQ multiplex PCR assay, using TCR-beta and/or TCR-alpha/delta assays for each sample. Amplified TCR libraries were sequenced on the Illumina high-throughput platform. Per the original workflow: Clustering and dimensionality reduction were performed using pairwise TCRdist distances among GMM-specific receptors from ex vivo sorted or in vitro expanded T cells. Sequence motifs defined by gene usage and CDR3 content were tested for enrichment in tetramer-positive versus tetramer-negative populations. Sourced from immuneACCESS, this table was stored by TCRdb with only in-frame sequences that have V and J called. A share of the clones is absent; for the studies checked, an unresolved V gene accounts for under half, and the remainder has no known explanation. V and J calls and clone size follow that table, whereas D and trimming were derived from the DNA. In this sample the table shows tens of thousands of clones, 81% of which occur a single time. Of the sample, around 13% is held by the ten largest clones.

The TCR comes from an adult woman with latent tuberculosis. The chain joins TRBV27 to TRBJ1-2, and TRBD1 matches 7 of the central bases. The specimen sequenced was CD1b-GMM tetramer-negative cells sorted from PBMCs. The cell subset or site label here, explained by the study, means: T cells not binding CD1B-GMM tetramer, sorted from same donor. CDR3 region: CASSPGTAQYGYTF. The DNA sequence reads TGTGCCAGCAGCCCAGGGACAGCCCAGTATGGCTACACCTTC.